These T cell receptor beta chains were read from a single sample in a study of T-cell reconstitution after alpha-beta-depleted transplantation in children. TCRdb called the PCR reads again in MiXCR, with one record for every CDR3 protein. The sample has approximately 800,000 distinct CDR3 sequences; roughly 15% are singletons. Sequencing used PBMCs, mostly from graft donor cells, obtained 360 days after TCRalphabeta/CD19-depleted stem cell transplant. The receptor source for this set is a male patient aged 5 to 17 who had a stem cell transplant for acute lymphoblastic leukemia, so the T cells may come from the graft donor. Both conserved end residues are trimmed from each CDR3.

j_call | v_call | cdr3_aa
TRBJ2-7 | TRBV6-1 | ASSEVGSRTGFHEQY
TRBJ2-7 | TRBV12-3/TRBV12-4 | ASRRDLSYEQY
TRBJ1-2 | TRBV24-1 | ATSDPPYGYT
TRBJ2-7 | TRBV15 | ATSGTSGEQY
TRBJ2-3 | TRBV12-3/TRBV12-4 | ASSLRRVTQY
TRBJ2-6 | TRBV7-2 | PQTRGKFHSGANVLT
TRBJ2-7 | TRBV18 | ASSGDTVYEQY
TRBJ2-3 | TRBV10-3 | AIKMDRGRTDTQY
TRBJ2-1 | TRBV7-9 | ASSLKSYNHEQF
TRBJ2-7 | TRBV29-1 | SVQDRGILYEQY
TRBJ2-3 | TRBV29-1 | SVEDTGRGTQY
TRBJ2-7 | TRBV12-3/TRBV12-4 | ASSATSGSRGGREQY
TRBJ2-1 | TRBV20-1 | SATGTSVVDEQF
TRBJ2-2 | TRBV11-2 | ASSDRGNGELF
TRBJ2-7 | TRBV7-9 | ASSSGLARGVYEQY
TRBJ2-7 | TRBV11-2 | ASSSSPSEQY
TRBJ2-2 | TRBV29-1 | SVEGGNTNTGELF
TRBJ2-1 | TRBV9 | ASSVTSARYNEQF
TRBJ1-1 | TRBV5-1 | ASSRTGGKTEAF
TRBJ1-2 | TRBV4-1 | ASSQVEGVYGYT
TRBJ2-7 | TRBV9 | ASSVRQGDEQY
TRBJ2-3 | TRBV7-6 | ASSLAPGGGEDTQY
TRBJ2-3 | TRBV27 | ASSYKRLAVASTDTQY
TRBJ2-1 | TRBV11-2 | ASCPSPAGADNEQF
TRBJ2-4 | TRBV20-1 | SARLIVGAGDNIQY